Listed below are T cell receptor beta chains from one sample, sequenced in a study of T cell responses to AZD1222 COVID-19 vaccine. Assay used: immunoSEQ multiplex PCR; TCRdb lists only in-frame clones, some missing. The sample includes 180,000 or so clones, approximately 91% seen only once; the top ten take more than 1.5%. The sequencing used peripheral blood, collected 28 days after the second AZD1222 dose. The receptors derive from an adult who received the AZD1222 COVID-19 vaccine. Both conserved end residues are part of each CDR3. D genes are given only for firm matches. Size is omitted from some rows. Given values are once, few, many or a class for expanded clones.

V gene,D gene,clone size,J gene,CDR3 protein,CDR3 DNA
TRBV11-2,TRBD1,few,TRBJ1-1,CASSLGQGLEAFF,TGTGCCAGCAGCTTAGGACAGGGCCTGGAAGCTTTCTTT
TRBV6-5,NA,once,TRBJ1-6,CASSRTRPYNSPLHF,TGTGCCAGCAGCCGGACCAGGCCCTATAATTCACCCCTCCACTTT
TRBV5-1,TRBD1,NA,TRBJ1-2,CASSLTDRGRANYGYTF,TGCGCCAGCAGCTTGACAGACAGGGGTCGAGCTAACTATGGCTACACCTTC
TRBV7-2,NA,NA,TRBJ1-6,CASSLSNNPNSPLHF,TGTGCCAGCAGCCTCTCCAACAACCCTAATTCACCCCTCCACTTT
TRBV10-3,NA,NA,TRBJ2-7,CAISGGLIESYEQYF,TGTGCCATCAGCGGGGGACTCATCGAATCCTACGAGCAGTACTTC
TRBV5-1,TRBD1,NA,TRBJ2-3,CASSPGQGAVDTQYF,TGCGCCAGCAGCCCGGGACAGGGGGCTGTAGATACGCAGTATTTT
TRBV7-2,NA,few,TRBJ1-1,CASSLQSLGTEAFF,TGTGCCAGCAGCTTACAATCCCTTGGGACAGAAGCTTTCTTT
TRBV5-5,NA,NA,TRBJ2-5,CASTTRVAGQETQYF,TGTGCCAGCACCACTAGGGTGGCAGGGCAAGAGACCCAGTACTTC
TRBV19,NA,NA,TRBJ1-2,CASRDGNYGYTF,TGTGCCAGCCGGGACGGGAACTATGGCTACACCTTC
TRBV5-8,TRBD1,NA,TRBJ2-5,CASSAGQGASQETQYF,TGTGCCAGCAGCGCCGGACAGGGGGCCTCTCAGGAGACCCAGTACTTC
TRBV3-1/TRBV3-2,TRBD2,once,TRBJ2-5,CASSRSGGQETQYF,TGTGCCAGCAGCCGGAGCGGGGGGCAGGAGACCCAGTACTTC
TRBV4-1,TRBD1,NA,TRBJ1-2,CASSQTGQGIGSRYGYTF,TGCGCCAGCAGCCAGACGGGACAGGGAATTGGGTCGAGATATGGCTACACCTTC
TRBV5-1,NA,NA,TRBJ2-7,CASSYGTYEQYF,TGCGCCAGCAGCTACGGAACGTACGAGCAGTACTTC
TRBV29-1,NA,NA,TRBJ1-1,CSVTGRMNTEAFF,TGCAGCGTTACCGGTCGCATGAACACTGAAGCTTTCTTT
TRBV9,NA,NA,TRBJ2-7,CASSGGGANYEQYF,TGTGCCAGCAGCGGAGGGGGGGCGAACTACGAGCAGTACTTC
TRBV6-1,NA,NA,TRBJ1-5,CASSEERPTQRRNQPQHF,TGTGCCAGCAGTGAAGAGCGGCCAACCCAGAGGCGCAATCAGCCCCAGCATTTT
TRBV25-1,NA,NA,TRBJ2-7,CASSRLDRSYEQYF,TGTGCCAGCAGTAGACTGGACAGAAGCTACGAGCAGTACTTC
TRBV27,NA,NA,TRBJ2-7,CASRTRRDEQYF,TGTGCCAGCAGAACCCGGCGGGACGAGCAGTACTTC
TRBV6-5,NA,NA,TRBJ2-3,CASSYLPLSTDTQYF,TGTGCCAGCAGTTACCTGCCTCTCTCCACAGATACGCAGTATTTT
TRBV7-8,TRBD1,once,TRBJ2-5,CASSLRGVRGTGGETQYF,TGTGCCAGCAGCTTAAGAGGGGTTAGAGGGACAGGGGGAGAGACCCAGTACTTC
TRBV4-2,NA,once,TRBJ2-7,CASSQDGDVSSYEQYF,TGTGCCAGCAGCCAAGACGGGGACGTAAGCTCCTACGAGCAGTACTTC
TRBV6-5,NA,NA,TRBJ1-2,CASSYSNEDYGYTF,TGTGCCAGCAGTTACTCGAATGAGGACTATGGCTACACCTTC
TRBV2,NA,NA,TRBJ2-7,CASSPRGYEQYF,TGTGCCAGCAGTCCCCGGGGCTACGAGCAGTACTTC
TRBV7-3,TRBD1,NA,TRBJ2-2,CASSLTGGRDGELFF,TGTGCCAGCAGCCTAACAGGGGGAAGGGACGGGGAGCTGTTTTTT
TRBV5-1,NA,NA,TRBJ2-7,CASSLGADSYEQYF,TGCGCCAGCAGCTTGGGGGCGGACTCCTACGAGCAGTACTTC
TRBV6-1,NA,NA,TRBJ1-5,CASSEQFNQPQHF,TGTGCCAGCAGTGAACAGTTCAATCAGCCCCAGCATTTT
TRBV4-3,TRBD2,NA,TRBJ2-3,CASSQDPPPTSGGIDTQYF,TGCGCCAGCAGCCAAGATCCCCCTCCGACTAGCGGGGGAATAGATACGCAGTATTTT
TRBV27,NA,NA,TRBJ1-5,CASSHTGDNQPQHF,TGTGCCAGCAGCCATACAGGAGACAATCAGCCCCAGCATTTT
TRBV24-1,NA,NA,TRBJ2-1,CATSRSPRTGSSYNEQFF,TGTGCCACCAGTCGGTCTCCTAGAACAGGAAGCTCCTACAATGAGCAGTTCTTC
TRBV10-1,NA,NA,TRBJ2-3,CASSDSRLGSTDTQYF,TGCGCCAGCAGCGACTCTCGACTAGGCTCCACAGATACGCAGTATTTT
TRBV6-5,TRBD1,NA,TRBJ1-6,CASGQGGNSPLHF,TGTGCCAGCGGACAGGGAGGGAATTCACCCCTCCACTTT
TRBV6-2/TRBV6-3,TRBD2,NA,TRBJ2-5,CASSGWAGDQETQYF,TGTGCCAGCAGTGGCTGGGCGGGGGATCAAGAGACCCAGTACTTC
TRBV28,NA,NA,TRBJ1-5,CASSLTRQPQHF,TGTGCCAGCAGTTTAACTCGGCAGCCCCAGCATTTT
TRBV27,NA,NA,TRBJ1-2,CASSSAGTVNYGYTF,TGTGCCAGCAGTTCCGCAGGGACTGTTAACTATGGCTACACCTTC
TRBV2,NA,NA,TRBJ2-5,CASTSGAGGLFETQYF,TGTGCCAGCACTTCAGGGGCAGGGGGGTTGTTTGAGACCCAGTACTTC
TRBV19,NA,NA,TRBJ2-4,CASSIYGDVAKNIQYF,TGTGCCAGTAGTATATACGGGGACGTAGCCAAAAACATTCAGTACTTC
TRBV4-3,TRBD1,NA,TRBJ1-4,CASSQTGQGGEKLFF,TGCGCCAGCAGCCAGACGGGACAGGGAGGCGAAAAACTGTTTTTT
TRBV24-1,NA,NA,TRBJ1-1,CATSETIPREAFF,TGTGCCACCAGTGAGACCATCCCCCGGGAAGCTTTCTTT
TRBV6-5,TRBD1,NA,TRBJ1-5,CASGRAGGYNQPQHF,TGTGCCAGCGGCAGGGCAGGGGGCTACAATCAGCCCCAGCATTTT
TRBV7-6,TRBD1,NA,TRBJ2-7,CASSLETGAYEQYF,TGTGCCAGCAGCTTAGAGACAGGGGCCTACGAGCAGTACTTC
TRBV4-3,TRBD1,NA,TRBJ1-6,CASSQSGTGNSPLHF,TGCGCCAGCAGCCAGTCGGGGACAGGGAATTCACCCCTCCACTTT
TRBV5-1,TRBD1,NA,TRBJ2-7,CASRVTGGSNEQYF,TGCGCCAGCAGAGTGACAGGGGGGAGCAACGAGCAGTACTTC
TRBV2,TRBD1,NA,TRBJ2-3,CASSEDRGTDTQYF,TGTGCCAGCAGTGAGGACAGGGGCACAGATACGCAGTATTTT
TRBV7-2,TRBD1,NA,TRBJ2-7,CASSQTTGGMNEQYF,TGTGCCAGCAGCCAGACGACAGGGGGCATGAACGAGCAGTACTTC
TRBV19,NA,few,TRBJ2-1,CASSGYLEQFF,TGTGCCAGTAGTGGGTACCTTGAGCAGTTCTTC
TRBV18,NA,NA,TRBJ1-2,CASSPQGGGNYGYTF,TGTGCCAGCTCACCACAGGGAGGGGGAAACTATGGCTACACCTTC
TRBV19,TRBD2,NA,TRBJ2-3,CASTGTRADTQYF,TGTGCCAGTACCGGGACTAGGGCCGATACGCAGTATTTT
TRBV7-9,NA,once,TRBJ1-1,CASSTGRGTEAFF,TGTGCCAGCAGCACGGGACGGGGGACTGAAGCTTTCTTT
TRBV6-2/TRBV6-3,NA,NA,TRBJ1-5,CASSYSAQFNQPQHF,TGTGCCAGCAGTTACTCTGCCCAGTTCAATCAGCCCCAGCATTTT
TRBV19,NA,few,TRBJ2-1,CASSITIGGTYNEQFF,TGTGCCAGTAGTATTACTATCGGCGGGACCTACAATGAGCAGTTCTTC
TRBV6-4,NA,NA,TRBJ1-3,CASSKDSGNTIYF,TGTGCCAGCAGTAAGGACTCTGGAAACACCATATATTTT
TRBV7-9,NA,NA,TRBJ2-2,CASSLRRQAGNTGELFF,TGTGCCAGCAGCTTAAGAAGACAGGCGGGGAACACCGGGGAGCTGTTTTTT
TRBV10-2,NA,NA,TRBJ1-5,CASSEKAGSNQPQHF,TGCGCCAGCAGTGAGAAAGCGGGGAGCAATCAGCCCCAGCATTTT
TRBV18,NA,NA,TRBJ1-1,CASSLTRGETEAFF,TGTGCCAGCTCACTTACCCGTGGAGAGACTGAAGCTTTCTTT
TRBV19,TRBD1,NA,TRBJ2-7,CASTPAGGYEQYF,TGTGCCAGCACTCCCGCAGGGGGCTACGAGCAGTACTTC
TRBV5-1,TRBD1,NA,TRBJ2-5,CASSVGTEETQYF,TGCGCCAGCAGCGTCGGGACAGAAGAGACCCAGTACTTC
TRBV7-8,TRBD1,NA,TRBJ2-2,CASSAQGAVTGELFF,TGTGCCAGCAGCGCCCAGGGGGCGGTAACCGGGGAGCTGTTTTTT
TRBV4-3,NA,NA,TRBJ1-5,CASSQDMSNQPQHF,TGCGCCAGCAGCCAAGATATGAGCAATCAGCCCCAGCATTTT
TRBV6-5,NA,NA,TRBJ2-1,CASSRTAFDNEQFF,TGTGCCAGCAGTAGGACTGCCTTCGACAATGAGCAGTTCTTC
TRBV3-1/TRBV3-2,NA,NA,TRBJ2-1,CASSPIQGDEQFF,TGTGCCAGCAGCCCAATCCAGGGCGATGAGCAGTTCTTC